This T cell receptor beta chain was captured by sequencing in a study of cytomegalovirus exposure and HLA in healthy donors. Study-level findings and limits: In vitro data verified three CMV-associated chains as specific for CMV antigens.

Separation from the approximately 670-subject first cohort characterized the roughly 120-subject validation cohort, to which the donors belonged. Germline-derived CDR1 and CDR2 are GTSNPN and SVGIG (reference sequence). The V gene end was trimmed by 5 bases and the J gene end by 0 bases; junction bases not matched to a gene: 5. The CDR3 sequence is 15 residues long. Here immunoSEQ multiplex PCR was the method, and the copy in TCRdb shows in-frame clones only, minus some. The sample has some 120,000 clones; 89% are singletons. Points on this clone: As yet, its antigen is unknown.

Material: PBMCs. This TCR was sampled from a woman under 30 in good health and CMV-seronegative. V gene TRBV30 combines with J gene TRBJ2-3; 10 bases map to TRBD2. The chain's CDR3 is CAWDTSGASTDTQYF. The DNA for the CDR3 is TGTGCCTGGGACACTAGCGGGGCGAGCACAGATACGCAGTATTTT.